This T cell receptor (beta chain) was retrieved from a study of shared clonotypes between healthy human individuals. The CDR3 is made up of 12 amino acids. Germline V gives CDR1 SNHLY, CDR2 FYNNEI. The V end was cut by 3 bases, the J end by 13 bases, with 13 bases between. The method was immunoSEQ multiplex PCR; TCRdb's version includes in-frame clones alone and lacks a portion of them. The sample holds around 1.4 million clones, around 98.5% seen once. The TCR originated in a man aged 25 to 40 in good health. This chain connects TRBV2 to TRBJ2-1, with unresolved D. The sequenced sample consisted of naive CD4+ T cells sorted from blood. Specified subset: CD45RA+ positively selected. The CDR3 region is CASSEGRRPQFF. CDR3 DNA sequence: TGTGCCAGCAGTGAGGGCCGAAGACCCCAGTTCTTC.